These T cell receptor beta chains were read from a single sample in a study of T cell responses to AZD1222 COVID-19 vaccine. Using immunoSEQ multiplex PCR, the repertoire was profiled, and TCRdb retains in-frame clones only, with some absent. This table has 130,000 or so clones, roughly 91% appearing once. This sample comprised peripheral blood, obtained 28 days after the second AZD1222 dose. The source of these receptors is an adult who received the AZD1222 COVID-19 vaccine. Both conserved end residues are part of each CDR3. D genes are given only for firm matches. Size is stated for part of the rows, as once, few or many counts, or as a class when the clone is expanded.

j_gene | d_gene | v_gene | abundance | CDR3aa | CDR3nt
TRBJ2-7 | TRBD2 | TRBV11-2 | - | CASSLGASGYSYEQYF | TGTGCCAGCAGCTTAGGGGCTAGCGGGTACTCCTACGAGCAGTACTTC
TRBJ2-1 | TRBD1 | TRBV23-1 | - | CANNTPSGGDQDRGGDEQFF | TGCGCCAACAATACCCCCAGCGGTGGTGATCAGGACAGGGGCGGCGATGAGCAGTTCTTC
TRBJ2-5 | - | TRBV3-1/TRBV3-2 | - | CASSPRRTEEETQYF | TGTGCCAGCAGCCCGAGGAGGACAGAGGAAGAGACCCAGTACTTC
TRBJ2-4 | TRBD2 | TRBV5-1 | - | CASSAGGSQNIQYF | TGCGCCAGCAGCGCCGGGGGGAGCCAAAACATTCAGTACTTC
TRBJ1-5 | TRBD1 | TRBV6-6 | - | CASSGSGTGVLAQHF | TGTGCCAGCAGTGGGTCCGGGACAGGGGTTTTGGCCCAGCATTTT
TRBJ1-1 | - | TRBV2 | - | CASSERWNTEAFF | TGTGCCAGCAGTGAGCGGTGGAACACTGAAGCTTTCTTT
TRBJ2-7 | - | TRBV7-9 | - | CASSSPIHTYEQYF | TGTGCCAGCAGCTCACCCATCCATACCTACGAGCAGTACTTC
TRBJ2-5 | TRBD1 | TRBV3-1/TRBV3-2 | - | CASSRGQGVETQYF | TGTGCCAGCAGCCGCGGACAGGGGGTAGAGACCCAGTACTTC
TRBJ1-5 | TRBD1 | TRBV27 | - | CASSRRGTADSNQPQHF | TGTGCCAGCAGTAGACGTGGGACAGCCGATAGCAATCAGCCCCAGCATTTT
TRBJ2-1 | - | TRBV7-8 | - | CASSPWDGYNEQFF | TGTGCCAGCAGCCCCTGGGACGGGTACAATGAGCAGTTCTTC
TRBJ2-7 | - | TRBV4-1 | few | CASSPLRGGAYEQYF | TGCGCCAGCAGTCCCCTTCGCGGGGGCGCATACGAGCAGTACTTC